This T cell receptor (beta chain) was recovered during a study of brain T cells in children with intractable seizures. Clones were read by immunoSEQ multiplex PCR, and TCRdb kept only the in-frame ones, dropping some. The repertoire has about 64,000 clones, 95% to 97% of them found once; the top ten carry 0.35% to 0.4%. Germline CDR1 is WNHNN and CDR2 is SYGVQD (reference sequence). This CDR3 region has 13 residues. V lost 7 bases and J lost 2, with 12 bases in between. Sequencing was limited to surgery cases with top T cell transcript signatures in brain tissue. Pre-surgery treatment included at least one anti-epileptic drug. General observations from the study: HCMV serostatus was not known, and viral specificity came from CDR3 similarity only. Clones missing pre-surgery may reflect undersampling of that blood sample.

There are a few counts of this clone. Antigen specificity is unknown. The receptor's source is a boy under two years old with focal cortical dysplasia and intractable seizures. The chain combines TRBV10-1 with TRBJ2-7, with a tentative D call TRBD1 (6 bases). The sequences come from peripheral blood, collected at surgery. The CDR3 DNA follows: TGCGCCAGCATTAGGACAGATACCTACGAGCAGTACTTC. Protein product: CASIRTDTYEQYF.